Following are 21 T cell receptor beta chains from one sample sequenced in a study of CD8+CD57+ T cells in acquired aplastic anemia. Whoever was chosen for sequencing had shown CD8+CD57+ cell expansion by flow cytometry. The use of genomic DNA as template underpinned the TCR beta VDJ and CDR3 profiling. MiXCR was run by TCRdb on the reads, yielding one entry per CDR3 protein. The sample holds about 40,000 distinct CDR3 sequences, roughly 69% seen once. What was sequenced was sorted CD4+, CD8+, or CD8+CD57+ T cells (not recorded which) from PBMCs. The receptors were sampled from a human donor with aplastic anemia.

Note on this clonotype: Just one base apart from a much larger clone, this may be a read error. The V and J genes are TRBV6-1 and TRBJ2-2; D tentatively fits TRBD1 or TRBD2 (5 bases each). Germline loops: CDR1 MNHNS, CDR2 SASEGT. The CDR3 sequence is 14 residues long. CDR3 protein: CAHRTGTVTGELFF. The CDR3 region has the DNA TGTGCTCACCGGACGGGGACGGTAACCGGGGAGCTGTTTTTT.

J is TRBJ1-2 and V is TRBV10-3, with D unresolved. This CDR3 is 13 amino acids long. Trimming left V 0 bases short and J 6 bases short, with 8 bases between. CDR1 ENHRY and CDR2 SYGVKD come from the germline V gene. CDR3 sequence (DNA): TGTGCCATCAGTGAGTCGACGGGAGATGGCTACACCTTC. As protein: CAISESTGDGYTF.

In its sample, this clonotype was seen many times. This chain uses TRBV15 with TRBJ1-2, with D uncertain. With 0 bases removed from V and 1 base from J, the gap between germline ends came to 12 bases. The CDR3 contains 16 residues. CDR1 and CDR2 (germline): LNHNV, YYDKDF (reference sequence). The CDR3 loop is CATSRDRAGLNYGYTF. In nucleotides, the CDR3 is TGTGCCACCAGCAGAGATCGTGCAGGACTTAACTATGGCTACACCTTC.

This clonotype has just one count. As DNA, the CDR3 is TGTGCCAGCAGGCGGCCCTACATCCCCTACGAGCAGTACTTC. The encoded protein is CASRRPYIPYEQYF. This chain uses TRBV2 with TRBJ2-7; no reliable D call. Germline V gives CDR1 SNHLY, CDR2 FYNNEI. The CDR3 extends over 14 amino acids. With 6 bases removed from V and 2 bases from J, the gap between germline ends came to 14 bases.

The chain recombines TRBV7-8 with TRBJ1-6; D remains unclear. This CDR3 region has 15 residues. V lost 0 bases and J 8 bases, leaving 11 bases between the germline ends. Germline CDR1 SGHVS, CDR2 FQNEAQ. This chain's CDR3 is CASSLALTVYSPLHF. DNA for the CDR3: TGTGCCAGCAGCTTAGCGCTGACCGTCTATTCACCCCTCCACTTT.

Note on this clonotype: The junction shows a germline mismatch at one end, possibly a read error. The chain joins TRBV7-2 to TRBJ1-2; D may be TRBD1 (5 bases). CDR3 length equals 12 residues. Germline CDR1 and CDR2: SGHTA and FQGNSA. CDR3 coding DNA: TGTGCCAGCAGCTTGCCACCGGGGCCTGTGATCTTC. This encodes CASSLPPGPVIF.

In this sample, this clonotype turned up many times. The chain carries TRBV4-1 and TRBJ2-3, with unresolved D. This CDR3 comprises 12 residues. CDR1 and CDR2 (germline): MGHRA, YSYEKL. V dropped 0 bases and J dropped 7 bases, with 5 bases sitting between them. The CDR3 reads CASSQDGHTQYF. CDR3 sequence (DNA): TGCGCCAGCAGCCAAGATGGGCATACGCAGTATTTT.

The chain couples TRBV2 to TRBJ2-7, with TRBD2 matching 10 bases. The CDR3 contains 12 residues. Germline loops: CDR1 SNHLY, CDR2 FYNNEI. V dropped 5 bases and J dropped 7; count of bases not matched to a gene: 2. CDR3 sequence reads: CASSPGLAEQYF. CDR3 bases: TGTGCCAGCAGTCCGGGACTAGCGGAGCAGTACTTC.

The rearrangement links TRBV10-2 to TRBJ2-7, with 7 nucleotides matching TRBD1. The trim removed 8 bases at V and 3 bases at J, leaving 7 bases unmatched. CDR1 and CDR2 from the germline V gene are WSHSY and SAAADI. This CDR3 contains 13 residues. DNA of the CDR3: TGCGCCAGCTCTCGGGACAGCCACTACGAGCAGTACTTC. Residues: CASSRDSHYEQYF.

The chain has TRBV9 and TRBJ1-2; D gene uncertain. The ends were cut back, 4 bases at V and 8 bases at J, with 21 bases in the middle. Germline CDR1 is SGDLS and CDR2 is YYNGEE. The CDR3 extends over 15 amino acids. CDR3 residues: CASSFGTLGSRGYTF. The CDR3 nucleotides are TGTGCCAGCAGCTTCGGAACTCTGGGTTCCCGAGGCTACACCTTC.

The V and J genes are TRBV7-2 and TRBJ2-3; no clear D. The V gene lost 5 bases and the J gene lost 6 bases, with 12 bases spanning the gap. The CDR3 extends over 13 amino acids. Per germline, CDR1 SGHTA and CDR2 FQGNSA. The CDR3 nucleotides are TGTGCCAGCAGCATGATGACCGGGGATACGCAGTATTTT. It yields the protein CASSMMTGDTQYF.

V gene TRBV6-1 combines with J gene TRBJ1-2, with D unresolved. V lost 6 bases and J lost 7, with 15 bases in between. Germline V gene lookup returns CDR1 MNHNS and CDR2 SASEGT. CDR3 size: 13 residues. The CDR3 reads CASRERGGFGYTF. For the CDR3, the DNA is TGTGCCAGCAGGGAGCGCGGTGGGTTTGGCTACACCTTC.

This rearrangement joins TRBV12-3 or TRBV12-4 to TRBJ2-5; 14 bases map to TRBD2. The CDR3 is made up of 16 amino acids. Unmatched junction bases numbered 7, after V lost 5 bases and J lost 5 bases. The CDR3 is CASSPWTSGRLETQYF. The CDR3 nucleotides read TGTGCCAGCAGTCCCTGGACTAGCGGGAGGTTGGAGACCCAGTACTTC.

CDR3 sequence: CASRVTGNYGYTF. CDR3 bases: TGTGCCAGCAGGGTGACAGGGAACTATGGCTACACCTTC. The rearrangement links TRBV2 to TRBJ1-2, with TRBD1 matching 7 bases. This CDR3 contains 13 residues. Germline V CDR1 and CDR2: SNHLY, FYNNEI. V lost 6 bases, J lost 2 bases, and 3 bases stayed unmatched. The whole variable domain, filled in from reference TRBV2 and TRBJ1-2, reads EPEVTQTPSHQVTQMGQEVILRCVPISNHLYFYWYRQILGQKVEFLVSFYNNEISEKSEIFDDQFSVERPDGSNFTLKIRSTKLEDSAMYFCASRVTGNYGYTFGSGTRLTVV.

For this clonotype: It may be a read error: a sequence one base away is much more abundant. The V and J genes are TRBV11-1 and TRBJ2-5; 9 bases are a match to TRBD1. The CDR3 has 17 amino acids. Germline lookup yields CDR1 SGHAT and CDR2 FQDESV (reference sequence). The trim removed 5 bases at V and 3 bases at J, leaving 13 bases unmatched. CDR3 sequence reads: CASSPGQGPHREETQYF. The CDR3 coding sequence is TGTGCCAGCAGCCCAGGACAGGGGCCGCATCGGGAAGAGACCCAGTACTTC. The entire variable domain, with the rest obtained from reference TRBV11-1 and TRBJ2-5, is as follows: EAEVAQSPRYKITEKSQAVAFWCDPISGHATLYWYRQILGQGPELLVQFQDESVVDDSQLPKDRFSAERLKGVDSTLKIQPAELGDSAMYLCASSPGQGPHREETQYFGPGTRLLVL.

Written as DNA, the CDR3 is TGTGCCAGCAGTCTCCACTTTTTCTCTCTAGATATGACAGATACGCAGTATTTT. Translated, it gives CASSLHFFSLDMTDTQYF. The chain employs TRBV2 and TRBJ2-3; no definite D call. Trimming stripped 5 bases from V and 3 bases from J, with 24 bases between. The CDR3 runs to 18 residues. From germline, CDR1 is SNHLY and CDR2 FYNNEI. The whole variable domain, filled in from reference TRBV2 and TRBJ2-3, reads EPEVTQTPSHQVTQMGQEVILRCVPISNHLYFYWYRQILGQKVEFLVSFYNNEISEKSEIFDDQFSVERPDGSNFTLKIRSTKLEDSAMYFCASSLHFFSLDMTDTQYFGPGTRLTVL.

This chain joins TRBV4-1 and TRBJ2-5; 11 bases align to TRBD2. V shed 1 base, J shed 1 base, and the junction held 8 bases outside the gene matches. Germline V gene sequence: CDR1 MGHRA, CDR2 YSYEKL. The CDR3 has 18 residues. The chain's CDR3 is CASSQAMTSGETQETQYF. The CDR3 bases are TGCGCCAGCAGCCAAGCCATGACTAGCGGGGAAACCCAAGAGACCCAGTACTTC.

This chain uses TRBV4-3 with TRBJ1-1, with D perhaps TRBD1 (5 bases). Per the germline V gene, CDR1 is LGHNA and CDR2 is YSLEER. V dropped 5 bases and J dropped 1 base, with 17 bases sitting between them. This CDR3 has 16 amino acids. The CDR3 protein is CASSYFGDSPNTEAFF. Here the CDR3 DNA reads TGCGCCAGCAGCTACTTCGGAGACAGTCCGAACACTGAAGCTTTCTTT.

This chain uses TRBV19 with TRBJ2-2; 8 positions agree with TRBD1. CDR3 size: 13 residues. Germline CDR1 and CDR2: LNHDA and SQIVND (reference sequence). Trimming at V came to 7 bases and at J to 7 bases, leaving 5 bases not matched to a gene. CDR3 amino acids: CASIGRGLGELFF. CDR3 nucleotides: TGTGCCAGTATCGGCAGGGGGCTCGGGGAGCTGTTTTTT.

Many counts were recorded for this clonotype. The chain recombines TRBV5-5 with TRBJ1-2; a weak D match, TRBD1 (5 bases). The CDR3 is 15 amino acids. V shed 2 bases and J shed 0 bases, with 11 bases lying between them. Germline-derived CDR1 and CDR2 are SGHKS and YYEKEE (reference sequence). CDR3 sequence reads: CASSFGGDANYGYTF. CDR3 in DNA: TGTGCCAGCAGCTTTGGGGGGGACGCTAACTATGGCTACACCTTC.

Ten or more counts support this clonotype. The chain carries TRBV10-3 and TRBJ1-2; a weak D match, TRBD1 (5 bases). Germline values: CDR1 ENHRY, CDR2 SYGVKD. V shed 4 bases and J shed 4 bases, with 16 bases lying between them. The CDR3 extends over 15 amino acids. The CDR3 sequence: CAISGYRLPSYGYTF. CDR3 sequence (DNA): TGTGCCATCAGTGGGTACAGGTTGCCGTCCTATGGCTACACCTTC.